A selection of T cell receptor beta chains follows, all from one sample in a study of radiotherapy plus CTLA-4 blockade in lung cancer. TCRdb's copy holds only in-frame clones and misses some; the assay was immunoSEQ multiplex PCR. The profile shows approximately 100,000 clones, more than 75% of them singletons. The sequenced sample was peripheral blood, obtained from a patient treated with radiotherapy plus ipilimumab. The receptors here all came from a human donor with non-small cell lung cancer that progressed on radiotherapy plus ipilimumab. Some clones in this sample may be carry-over from other donors' samples. Each CDR3 is given with its conserved first and last residue. The D gene is left open where the match is weak. Part of the rows lack a size; the others show once, few, many or a class for expanded clones.

>once|TRBJ2-3|TRBV11-1|NA
TGTGCCAGCAGCTTAGTGGATAGCGCCACAGATACGCAGTATTTT
CASSLVDSATDTQYF
>NA|TRBJ2-2|TRBV6-5|TRBD1
TGTGCCAGCAGTTACACAGGGGCCACCGGGGAGCTGTTTTTT
CASSYTGATGELFF
>NA|TRBJ2-7|TRBV23-1|TRBD1
TGCGCCAGCAGTCTATCGACCATGACAGGGCACGACACCTACGAGCAGTACTTC
CASSLSTMTGHDTYEQYF
>NA|TRBJ1-5|TRBV6-5|NA
TGTGCCAGCAGGCAGCCGGGAGGGGTAGAACAGCCCCAGCATTTT
CASRQPGGVEQPQHF
>NA|TRBJ1-2|TRBV4-2|NA
TGTGCCAGCAGCCAAGATCATTGGGGAGCCGATGGCTACACCTTC
CASSQDHWGADGYTF
>few|TRBJ2-2|TRBV5-1|TRBD1
TGCGCCAGCAGCCTCTCCGGGACAGTGTACACCGGGGAGCTGTTTTTT
CASSLSGTVYTGELFF
>NA|TRBJ2-3|TRBV7-2|TRBD2
TGTGCCAGCAGCTTAGCGGGGACTATTGCTGCAGATACGCAGTATTTT
CASSLAGTIAADTQYF
>NA|TRBJ2-2|TRBV4-2|TRBD2
TGTGCCAGCAGCCCATATAGCGGGGGGGCCGGAACCGGGGAGCTGTTTTTT
CASSPYSGGAGTGELFF
>once|TRBJ2-4|TRBV5-1|NA
TGCGCCAGCAGCCCGACCGGTACCCTAGCCAAAAACATTCAGTACTTC
CASSPTGTLAKNIQYF
>NA|TRBJ2-7|TRBV6-1|TRBD1
TGTGCCAGCAGTCCGTATATAGGGGGCCACGAGCAGTACTTC
CASSPYIGGHEQYF
>NA|TRBJ2-3|TRBV7-7|NA
TGTGCTAGCAGCTCATCTGGCACAGATACGCAGTATTTT
CASSSSGTDTQYF
>NA|TRBJ2-1|TRBV4-2|NA
TGTGCCAGCAGCCAAGGGATGAGCTCCTACAATGAGCAGTTCTTC
CASSQGMSSYNEQFF
>NA|TRBJ2-5|TRBV7-9|NA
TGTGCCAGCAGCAATGAACAGGGATGGCAAGAGACCCAGTACTTC
CASSNEQGWQETQYF
>NA|TRBJ1-1|TRBV7-3|NA
TGTGCCAGCAGTTCAGGGTCTGTCGGCACTGAAGCTTTCTTT
CASSSGSVGTEAFF
>NA|TRBJ1-5|TRBV7-2|TRBD1
TGTGCCAGCAGCACTATGACAGGGGGCAGCCAGCCCCAGCATTTT
CASSTMTGGSQPQHF
>NA|TRBJ1-6|TRBV10-3|NA
TGTGCCACCAGGGAGACGGATTTATATTCACCCCTCCACTTT
CATRETDLYSPLHF
>NA|TRBJ2-2|TRBV7-9|NA
TGTGCCAGCACCTCCCTTTCCGGGGAGCTGTTTTTT
CASTSLSGELFF
>NA|TRBJ1-2|TRBV2|TRBD1
TGTGCCAGCAGTGGGACAGGGGGCGCAAACTATGGCTACACCTTC
CASSGTGGANYGYTF
>NA|TRBJ2-1|TRBV7-2|NA
TGTGCCAGCAGCTTCTTCCTGGCCGGGAAGGCAAACGAGCAGTTCTTC
CASSFFLAGKANEQFF
>once|TRBJ1-5|TRBV7-9|NA
TGTGCCAGCAACAGAGACCGGCGGGGGATCCTTAGCAATCAGCCCCAGCATTTT
CASNRDRRGILSNQPQHF
>NA|TRBJ1-2|TRBV9|NA
TGTGCCAGCAGCGTGTCTAAGGGAAATAACTATGGCTACACCTTC
CASSVSKGNNYGYTF
>NA|TRBJ1-1|TRBV4-3|NA
TGCGCCAGCAGCCAAGACGAGGGTTTAGGGACTGAAGCTTTTTTT
CASSQDEGLGTEAFF
>NA|TRBJ2-5|TRBV4-2|NA
TGTGCCAGCAGCCAAGATCGGGGGGAGACCCAGTACTTC
CASSQDRGETQYF
>NA|TRBJ1-1|TRBV30|NA
TGTGCCTGGAGTGTCGAGGTCGGCACTGAAGCTTTCTTT
CAWSVEVGTEAFF
>NA|TRBJ2-1|TRBV5-1|TRBD2
TGCGCCAGCAGCTTTAGCGGGGGGTGGAATGAGCAGTTCTTC
CASSFSGGWNEQFF
>NA|TRBJ2-2|TRBV10-3|NA
TGTGCCACCGGGATAGGCCCCGGGGAGCTGTTTTTT
CATGIGPGELFF
>NA|TRBJ2-3|TRBV2|NA
TGTGCCACCGCGGGACAGACGTACACAGATACGCAGTATTTT
CATAGQTYTDTQYF
>NA|TRBJ2-2|TRBV28|NA
TGTGCCAGCAGTTTATCCACCGGGGAGCTGTTTTTT
CASSLSTGELFF
>NA|TRBJ2-5|TRBV2|TRBD2
TGTGCCAGCAGTGTCGGGATGACTAGCTGGGAGACCCAGTACTTC
CASSVGMTSWETQYF
>NA|TRBJ2-3|TRBV7-9|NA
TGTGCCAGCAGCTTTAGCACAGATACGCAGTATTTT
CASSFSTDTQYF
>few|TRBJ1-3|TRBV6-6|TRBD1
TGTGCCAGCAGTGACAGGGGGGATGGAAACACCATATATTTT
CASSDRGDGNTIYF
>NA|TRBJ1-5|TRBV5-1|NA
TGCGCCAGCAGCTCGGGAGCATCCCGCGATCAGCCCCAGCATTTT
CASSSGASRDQPQHF
>NA|TRBJ2-1|TRBV29-1|NA
TGCAGCGTTGAAGGCGTCCCAGGGGGGGATGAGCAGTTCTTC
CSVEGVPGGDEQFF
>NA|TRBJ1-4|TRBV6-6|TRBD1
TGTGCCAGCAGAGGGACAGGCCTTGCAACTAATGAAAAACTGTTTTTT
CASRGTGLATNEKLFF
>NA|TRBJ2-1|TRBV11-3|NA
TGTGCCAGCAGTGCGGACTTTTCCACCTACAATGAGCAGTTCTTC
CASSADFSTYNEQFF
>NA|TRBJ1-1|TRBV7-9|NA
TGTGCCAGCAGCTTAGGGGGCGGAGGACGAGCGAACACTGAAGCTTTCTTT
CASSLGGGGRANTEAFF
>NA|TRBJ2-5|TRBV6-6|TRBD1
TGTGCCAGTAAGGACAGGCAAGAGACCCAGTACTTC
CASKDRQETQYF
>NA|TRBJ2-1|TRBV29-1|NA
TGCAGCGTTGATCAGTTTTCCTACAATGAGCAGTTCTTC
CSVDQFSYNEQFF
>few|TRBJ2-7|TRBV4-3|NA
TGCGCCAGCAGCCAAGATTGGGGGGAGAAGCAGTACTTC
CASSQDWGEKQYF
>many|TRBJ2-7|TRBV29-1|TRBD2
TGCAGCGTTCTCGGGGGGGATTCTTACGAGCAGTACTTC
CSVLGGDSYEQYF
>NA|TRBJ2-1|TRBV9|NA
TGTGCCAGCAGCCTAGTACGGGAGCAGTTCTTC
CASSLVREQFF